The clone carrying this TCR beta chain was seen repeatedly, ten times or more. Its antigen is still unknown. The source of the sample is a study of early T cells in non-severe SARS-CoV-2 infection. Study details: Sequencing of unsorted whole blood was done on bulk RNA, leaving chains unpaired. Broader study findings: Anti-spike CD8 specificities were favored by VDJdb matching, whose results missed private and CD4 specificities.

The TCR library protocol attached unique molecular identifiers to the individual cDNA molecules. One entry per CDR3 protein results from TCRdb running MiXCR on the 5' RACE reads. Found here are about 66,000 distinct CDR3 sequences, less than 15% of them singletons; the top ten hold 8% to 10%. Trimming removed 2 bases at V and 0 bases at J, with 7 bases between. The CDR3 covers 15 residues. Germline values: CDR1 SGHTA, CDR2 FQGTGA. The chain links TRBV7-3 to TRBJ2-2, with D maybe TRBD1 (6 bases). Input material: whole blood. This clonotype originated in an adult who was a healthcare worker with PCR-confirmed SARS-CoV-2 infection or an uninfected control (not recorded which). DNA for the CDR3: TGTGCCAGCAGCTTAGGGGGCTCGAACACCGGGGAGCTGTTTTTT. It specifies CASSLGGSNTGELFF.